This TCR beta chain was documented in a study of cytomegalovirus exposure and HLA in healthy donors. Primers: 60 Vbeta forward and 13 Jbeta reverse. Sequencing used immunoSEQ multiplex PCR; TCRdb keeps in-frame clones, though not all of them. Of around 100,000 clones in the sample, under 85% were seen once. Trimming removed 5 bases at V and 4 bases at J, with 14 bases between. This CDR3 is 14 amino acids long. The germline V gene has CDR1 MGHDK and CDR2 SYGVNS. The specimen was PBMCs. The chain couples TRBV25-1 to TRBJ1-2; a possible D gene is TRBD1 (5 bases). This TCR came from a female donor in good health and CMV-seropositive. This CDR3 is CASSTSGGSYGYTF. CDR3 bases: TGTGCCAGCAGTACCTCGGGGGGGTCCTATGGCTACACCTTC.